This T cell receptor beta chain was identified in a study of blood T cells in healthy people across ages. Points from the study as a whole: The lack of PBMC sorting stopped any conclusive naive versus antigen-experienced comparison. Age showed a roughly linear inverse relationship with TCR beta diversity per million T cells.

This CDR3 contains 14 residues. The germline V and J ends were trimmed by 7 bases and 0 bases, with 12 bases remaining between them. Germline V lookup: CDR1 SGHRS, CDR2 YFSETQ. This clonotype was counted many times. As yet, its antigen is unknown. Alongside a J-beta primer mix, a sample-barcoded 5' primer served in a second PCR lasting roughly 6 to 11 cycles. TCRdb reprocessed the 5' RACE reads via MiXCR and lists one record per CDR3 protein. The table has about 650,000 distinct CDR3 sequences, about 34% seen once. Each sample yielded at least 5.5 micrograms of PBMC total RNA. This clonotype originated in a woman at least 80 years old in good health. V gene TRBV5-1 combines with J gene TRBJ2-3, with D perhaps matching TRBD2 (6 bases). Sequenced sample: blood. Written as DNA, the CDR3 is TGCGCCAGCCGGGGCGGGGTTAGCACAGATACGCAGTATTTT. It specifies CASRGGVSTDTQYF.